This T cell receptor beta chain was identified in a study of T-cell reconstitution after alpha-beta-depleted transplantation in children. The study's findings and limits: At around two months after transplant, the alpha-beta T cells were reportedly derived from several hundred expanded clones that came from non-depleted graft cells.

The V and J ends lost 5 bases and 2 bases respectively, with 15 bases between them. This CDR3 has 15 amino acids. Preparation of the TCRbeta library involved a method that used unique molecular identifiers. TCRdb used MiXCR to reprocess the PCR reads, holding one entry per CDR3 protein. This table holds about 500,000 distinct CDR3 sequences, roughly an eighth found once. This clonotype has only a few counts. Its antigen is as yet unknown. The chain employs TRBV12-3 or TRBV12-4 and TRBJ2-5; the D is unclear. Sequencing was performed on PBMCs, mostly from graft donor cells, taken 180 days after TCRalphabeta/CD19-depleted stem cell transplant. The TCR sequence derives from a female patient aged 2-9 years who had a stem cell transplant for aplastic anemia, so the T cells may come from the graft donor. The CDR3 region is CASSRPGRVQETQYF. CDR3 DNA sequence: TGTGCCAGCAGTCGCCCGGGCCGTGTACAAGAGACCCAGTACTTC.